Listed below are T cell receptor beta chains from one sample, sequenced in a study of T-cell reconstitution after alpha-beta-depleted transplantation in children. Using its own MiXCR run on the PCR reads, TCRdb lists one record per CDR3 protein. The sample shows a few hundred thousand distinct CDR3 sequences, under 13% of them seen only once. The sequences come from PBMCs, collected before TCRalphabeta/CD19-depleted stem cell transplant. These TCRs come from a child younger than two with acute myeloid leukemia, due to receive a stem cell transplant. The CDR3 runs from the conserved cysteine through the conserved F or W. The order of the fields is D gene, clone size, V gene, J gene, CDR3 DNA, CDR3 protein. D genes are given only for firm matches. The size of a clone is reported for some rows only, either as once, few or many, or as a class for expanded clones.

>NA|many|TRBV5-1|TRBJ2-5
TGCGCCAGCAGCTTGTGGGACGGCCAAGAGACCCAGTACTTC
CASSLWDGQETQYF
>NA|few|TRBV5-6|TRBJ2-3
TGTGCCAGCAGCGCGCAAGGGGCCGATACGCAGTATTTT
CASSAQGADTQYF
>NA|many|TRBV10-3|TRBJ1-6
TGTGCCATCAGTGAGTCGGATAATTTACCCCTCCACTTT
CAISESDNLPLHF
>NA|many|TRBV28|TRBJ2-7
TGTGCCAGCAGTCCGCCAGGCGGGCGGACATACGAGCAGTACTTC
CASSPPGGRTYEQYF
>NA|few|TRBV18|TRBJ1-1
TGTGCCAGCTCACCACCGGGAAGTCCGAACACTGAAGCTTTCTTT
CASSPPGSPNTEAFF
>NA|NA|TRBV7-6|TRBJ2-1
TGTGCCAGCAGCCGCTTAGAGGCTAGTTCCTACAATGAGCAGTTCTTC
CASSRLEASSYNEQFF
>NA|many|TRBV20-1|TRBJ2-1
TGCAGTGCTAGAGAGCCCAACAATGAGCAGTTCTTC
CSAREPNNEQFF
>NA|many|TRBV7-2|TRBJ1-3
TGTGCCAGCAGCCCTTATGGGGACACCATATATTTT
CASSPYGDTIYF
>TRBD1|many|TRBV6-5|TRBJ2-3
TGTGCCAGCAGTCCCGACAGGGGGCTGACAGATACGCAGTATTTT
CASSPDRGLTDTQYF
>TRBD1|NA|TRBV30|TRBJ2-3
TGTGCCTGGAGGACCGACAGGGGTGAACCAGATACGCAGTATTTT
CAWRTDRGEPDTQYF
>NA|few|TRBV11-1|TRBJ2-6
TGTGCCAGCAGCTTAACCACATTAGGGGCTGGGGCCAACGTCCTGACTTTC
CASSLTTLGAGANVLTF
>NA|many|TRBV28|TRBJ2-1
TGTGCCAGCAGTCAGATGAGCTCCTACAATGAGCAGTTCTTC
CASSQMSSYNEQFF
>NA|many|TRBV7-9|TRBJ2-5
TGTGCCAGCAGCCCACTCCCGCAGGGAAAAGAGACCCAGTACTTC
CASSPLPQGKETQYF
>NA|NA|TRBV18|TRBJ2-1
TGTGCCAGCTCACCAGAGGGACGGATAAACAATGAGCAGTTCTTC
CASSPEGRINNEQFF
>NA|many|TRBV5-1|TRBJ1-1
TGCGCCAGCGCTAACGCCACCTTGGGCACTGAAGCTTTCTTT
CASANATLGTEAFF
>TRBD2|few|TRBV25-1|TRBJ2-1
TGTGCCAGCAGTGAATGGGGGACTACCCGCTCCTACAATGAGCAGTTCTTC
CASSEWGTTRSYNEQFF
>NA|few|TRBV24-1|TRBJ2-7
TGTGCCACCAGTGCTTCAGGGAGCTACGAGCAGTACTTC
CATSASGSYEQYF
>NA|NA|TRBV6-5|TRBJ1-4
TGTGCCAGCAGTTACTCCTCGGACAACGTGCATGAAAAACTGTTTTTT
CASSYSSDNVHEKLFF
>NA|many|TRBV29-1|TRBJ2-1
TGCAGCGTTGACCGGGGGCTCTACAATGAGCAGTTCTTC
CSVDRGLYNEQFF
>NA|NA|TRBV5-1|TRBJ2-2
TGCGCCAGCAGCTTCATACCGGAGGAGCTGTTTTTT
CASSFIPEELFF
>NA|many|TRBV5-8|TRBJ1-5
TGTGCCAGCAGCCCTGAGGAACAGAGCAAACCAGGTCAGCCCCAGCATTTT
CASSPEEQSKPGQPQHF
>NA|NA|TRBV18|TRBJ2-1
TGTGCCAGCTCACCAGGTCATGAGCAGTTCTTC
CASSPGHEQFF
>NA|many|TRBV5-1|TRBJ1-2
TGCGCCAGCAGCTTGAATCCGGGACAAAGCTATGGCTACACCTTC
CASSLNPGQSYGYTF
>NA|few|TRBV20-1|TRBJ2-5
TGCAGTGCTGCCCCTAGTTCCGGGAGTTACAAGACCGAGACCCAGTACTTC
CSAAPSSGSYKTETQYF
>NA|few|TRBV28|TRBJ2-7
TGTGCCAGCAGTTTCGACCCTGGGGCGAAGACATACGAGCAGTACTTC
CASSFDPGAKTYEQYF
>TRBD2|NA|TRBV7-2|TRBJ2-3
TGTGCCAGCAGCTCCCTAGGCGCGGCTAGCGGGAGGGAAACGCAGTATTTT
CASSSLGAASGRETQYF
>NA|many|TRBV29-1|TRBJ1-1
TGCAGCGCCGGGACTCCGAACACTGAAGCTTTCTTT
CSAGTPNTEAFF
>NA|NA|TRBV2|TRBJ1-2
TGTGCCAGCAGTTTAAAAGGACAGCTGGGCTACACCTTC
CASSLKGQLGYTF
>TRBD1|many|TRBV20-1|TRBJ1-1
TGCAGTGCTACCGACAGGGGATGGACTGAAGCTTTCTTT
CSATDRGWTEAFF
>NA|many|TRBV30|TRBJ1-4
TGTGCCTGGAGCCCCCGGTGGGGGCAGAGAGAAAAACTGTTTTTT
CAWSPRWGQREKLFF
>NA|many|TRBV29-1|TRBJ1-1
TGCAGCGTTGGAATGAACACTGAAGCTTTCTTT
CSVGMNTEAFF
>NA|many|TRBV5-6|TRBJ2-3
TGTGCCAGCGGCAGAACCCCCACAGATACGCAGTATTTT
CASGRTPTDTQYF
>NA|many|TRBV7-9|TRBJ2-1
TGTGCCAGCACTCCTGGTGAAGAGCAGTTCTTC
CASTPGEEQFF
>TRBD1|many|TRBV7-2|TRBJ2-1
TGTGCCAGCAGCTCCGACAGGGGATCCTACAATGAGCAGTTCTTC
CASSSDRGSYNEQFF
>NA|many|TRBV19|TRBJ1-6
TGTGCCAGTAGTCGGACGGCAAGCTCCTATAATTCACCCCTCCACTTT
CASSRTASSYNSPLHF
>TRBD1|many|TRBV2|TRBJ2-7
TGTGCCAGCAGTGAGTGGGACAGGGAGTCAAGATGGCTTACCTTCGCCTACGAGCAGTACTTC
CASSEWDRESRWLTFAYEQYF
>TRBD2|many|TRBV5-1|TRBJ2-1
TGCGCCAGCAGCTCCACACCGGGACTATACAATGAGCAGTTCTTC
CASSSTPGLYNEQFF
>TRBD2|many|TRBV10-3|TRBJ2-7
TGTGCCATCAGTGAGTCGAATAGCGGGGGCTACGAGCAGTACTTC
CAISESNSGGYEQYF
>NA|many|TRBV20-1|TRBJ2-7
TGCAGTGTCCGAACCTTCGACGAGCAGTACTTC
CSVRTFDEQYF
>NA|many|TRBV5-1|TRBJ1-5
TGCGCCAGCACCTGCAATCAGCCCCAGCATTTT
CASTCNQPQHF
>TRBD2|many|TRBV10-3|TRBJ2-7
TGTGCCATCAGCGCACTAGCGCAAAGCTCCTACGAGCAGTACTTC
CAISALAQSSYEQYF
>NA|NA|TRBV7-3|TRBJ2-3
TGTGCCAGCAGCCAAAAGGGCGCTCGAGATACGCAGTATTTT
CASSQKGARDTQYF
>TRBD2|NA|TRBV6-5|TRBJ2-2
TGTGCCAGCAGTTACTCGGCTAGCGGCACCGGGGAGCTGTTTTTT
CASSYSASGTGELFF
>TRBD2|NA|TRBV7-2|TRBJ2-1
TGTGCCAGCAGTTCCGGGACTAGCGGCCGATACAATGAGCAGTTCTTC
CASSSGTSGRYNEQFF
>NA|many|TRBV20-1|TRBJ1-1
TGCAGTGCTGCCAGGGCGGAGACTGAAGCTTTCTTT
CSAARAETEAFF
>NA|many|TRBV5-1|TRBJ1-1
TGCGCCAGCAGCTTGATAGCAGGGAACACTGAAGCTTTCTTT
CASSLIAGNTEAFF